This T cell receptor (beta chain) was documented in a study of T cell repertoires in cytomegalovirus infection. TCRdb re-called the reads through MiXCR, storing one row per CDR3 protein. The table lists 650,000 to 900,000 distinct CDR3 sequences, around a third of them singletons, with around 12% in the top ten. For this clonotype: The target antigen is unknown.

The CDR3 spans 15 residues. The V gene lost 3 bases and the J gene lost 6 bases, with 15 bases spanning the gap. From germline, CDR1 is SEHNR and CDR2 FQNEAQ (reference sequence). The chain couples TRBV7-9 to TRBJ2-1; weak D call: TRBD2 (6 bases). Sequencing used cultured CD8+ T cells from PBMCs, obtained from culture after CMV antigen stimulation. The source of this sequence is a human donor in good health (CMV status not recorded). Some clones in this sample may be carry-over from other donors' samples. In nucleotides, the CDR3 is TGTGCCAGCAGCTTCGGGGACTTCCCGGGCAATGAGCAGTTCTTC. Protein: CASSFGDFPGNEQFF.